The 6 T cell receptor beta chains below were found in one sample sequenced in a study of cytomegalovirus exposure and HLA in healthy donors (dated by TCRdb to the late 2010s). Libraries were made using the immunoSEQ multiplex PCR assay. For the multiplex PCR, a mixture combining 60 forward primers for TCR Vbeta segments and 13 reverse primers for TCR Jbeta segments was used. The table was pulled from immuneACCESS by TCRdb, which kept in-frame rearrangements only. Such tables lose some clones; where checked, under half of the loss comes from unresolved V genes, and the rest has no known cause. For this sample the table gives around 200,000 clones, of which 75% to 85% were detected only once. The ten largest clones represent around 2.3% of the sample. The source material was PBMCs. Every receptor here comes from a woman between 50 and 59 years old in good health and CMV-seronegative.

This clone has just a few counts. The CDR3 coding sequence is TGCGCCAGCAGCTTAGGGGACAGGGTCTCCTATGGCTACACCTTC. As protein: CASSLGDRVSYGYTF. The chain employs TRBV5-1 and TRBJ1-2; the match to TRBD1 covers 9 bases. Germline V gene lookup returns CDR1 SGHRS and CDR2 YFSETQ. After removal of 2 bases from V and 4 bases from J, the junction contained 6 bases not matched to a gene. The CDR3 totals 15 residues.

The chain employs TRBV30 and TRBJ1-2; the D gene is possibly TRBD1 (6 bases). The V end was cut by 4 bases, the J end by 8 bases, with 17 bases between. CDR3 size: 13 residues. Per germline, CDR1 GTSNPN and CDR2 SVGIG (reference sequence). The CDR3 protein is CAWIPARGWGYTF. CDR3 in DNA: TGTGCCTGGATCCCGGCCAGGGGCTGGGGCTACACCTTC.

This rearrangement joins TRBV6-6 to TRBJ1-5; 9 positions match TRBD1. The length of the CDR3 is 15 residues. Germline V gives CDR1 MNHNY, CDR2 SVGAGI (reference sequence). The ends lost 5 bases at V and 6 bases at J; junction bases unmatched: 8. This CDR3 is CASSPPGQGGQPQHF. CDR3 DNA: TGTGCCAGCAGTCCGCCGGGACAGGGCGGTCAGCCCCAGCATTTT.

CDR3 sequence: CASSLGAGNNYGYTF. CDR3 DNA: TGTGCCAGCAGCTTAGGGGCAGGGAATAACTATGGCTACACCTTC. This chain links TRBV7-9 with TRBJ1-2, with a possible D match to TRBD1 (5 bases). The CDR3 loop spans 15 amino acids. V was clipped by 1 base and J by 1 base, with 10 bases between them. Germline CDR1 and CDR2: SEHNR and FQNEAQ (reference sequence). The full variable domain, its missing parts supplied by reference TRBV7-9 and TRBJ1-2, is DTGVSQNPRHKITKRGQNVTFRCDPISEHNRLYWYRQTLGQGPEFLTYFQNEAQLEKSRLLSDRFSAERPKGSFSTLEIQRTEQGDSAMYLCASSLGAGNNYGYTFGSGTRLTVV.

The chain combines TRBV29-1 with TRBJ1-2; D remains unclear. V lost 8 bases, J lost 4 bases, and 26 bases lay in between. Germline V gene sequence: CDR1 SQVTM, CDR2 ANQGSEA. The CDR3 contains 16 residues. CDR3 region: CSTQGGGLVGSYGYTF. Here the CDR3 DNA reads TGCAGCACACAAGGCGGTGGGTTAGTGGGTTCCTATGGCTACACCTTC.

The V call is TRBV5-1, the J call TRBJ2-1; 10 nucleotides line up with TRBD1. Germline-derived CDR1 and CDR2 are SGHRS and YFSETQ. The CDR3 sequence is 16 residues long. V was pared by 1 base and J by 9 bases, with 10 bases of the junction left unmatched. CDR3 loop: CASSLTGTGARAEQFF. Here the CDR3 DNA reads TGCGCCAGCAGCTTGACTGGGACAGGGGCTAGGGCTGAGCAGTTCTTC.